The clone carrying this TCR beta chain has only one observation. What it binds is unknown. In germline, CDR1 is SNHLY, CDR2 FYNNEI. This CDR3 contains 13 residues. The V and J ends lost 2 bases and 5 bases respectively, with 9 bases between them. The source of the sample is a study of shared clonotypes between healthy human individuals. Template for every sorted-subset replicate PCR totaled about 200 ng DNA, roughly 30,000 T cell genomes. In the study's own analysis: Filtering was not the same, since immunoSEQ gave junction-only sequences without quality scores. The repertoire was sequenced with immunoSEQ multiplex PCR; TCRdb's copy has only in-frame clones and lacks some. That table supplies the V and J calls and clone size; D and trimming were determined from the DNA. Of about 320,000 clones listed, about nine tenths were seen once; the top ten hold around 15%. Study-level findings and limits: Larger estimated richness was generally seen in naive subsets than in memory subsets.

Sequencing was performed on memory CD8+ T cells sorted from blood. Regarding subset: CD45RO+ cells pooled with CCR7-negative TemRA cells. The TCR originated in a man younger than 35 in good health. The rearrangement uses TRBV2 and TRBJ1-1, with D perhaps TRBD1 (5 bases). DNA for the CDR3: TGTGCCAGCAGTGAACAGGGAGGAACTGAAGCTTTCTTT. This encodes CASSEQGGTEAFF.